These 10 T cell receptor beta chains share one sample of origin, sequenced in a study of T cell responses to AZD1222 COVID-19 vaccine. Sequenced by immunoSEQ multiplex PCR; TCRdb stores in-frame clones only, minus some. In the table there are more than 85,000 clones, around 90% of which are singletons. Sequences were derived from peripheral blood, sampled on day 0 of AZD1222 vaccination. The source is an adult in good health.

The J gene is TRBJ2-1, the V gene TRBV2; D not resolved. Per germline, CDR1 SNHLY and CDR2 FYNNEI. V lost 6 bases and J 0 bases, leaving 6 bases between the germline ends. The CDR3 is 13 residues long. CDR3 in amino acids: CASRAISYNEQFF. DNA for the CDR3: TGTGCCAGCAGGGCGATCTCCTACAATGAGCAGTTCTTC.

J is TRBJ1-6 and V is TRBV7-9; no clear D gene. V lost 5 bases to trimming and J lost 0 bases, with 11 bases between them. The germline gives CDR1 SEHNR, CDR2 FQNEAQ (reference sequence). The CDR3 is made up of 16 amino acids. The CDR3 DNA reads as TGTGCCAGCAGCGAGGGAGTGAGCTCCTATAATTCACCCCTCCACTTT. Its translation: CASSEGVSSYNSPLHF.

The CDR3 DNA reads TGTGCCAGCAGTCCCTTGGGGGGGGCTTACGAGCAGTACTTC. It encodes CASSPLGGAYEQYF. The chain has TRBV6-5 and TRBJ2-7, with D maybe TRBD2 (7 bases). Per germline, CDR1 MNHEY and CDR2 SVGAGI. The CDR3 consists of 14 residues. V gave up 5 bases and J gave up 4 bases, with 15 bases separating them.

This chain joins TRBV7-2 and TRBJ2-2; TRBD2 might be the D (6 bases). The germline V and J ends were trimmed by 5 bases and 1 base, with 14 bases remaining between them. The CDR3 length is 16 residues. In germline, CDR1 is SGHTA, CDR2 FQGNSA. In DNA form, the CDR3 reads TGTGCCAGCAGCCAAACGGCGGGGAGGAACACCGGGGAGCTGTTTTTT. It codes for CASSQTAGRNTGELFF. Full variable domain (missing parts from reference TRBV7-2 and TRBJ2-2): GAGVSQSPSNKVTEKGKDVELRCDPISGHTALYWYRQSLGQGLEFLIYFQGNSAPDKSGLPSDRFSAERTGGSVSTLTIQRTQQEDSAVYLCASSQTAGRNTGELFFGEGSRLTVL.

V usage is TRBV6-6 and J usage is TRBJ1-6; D is perhaps TRBD1 (6 bases). Trimming stripped 2 bases from V and 7 bases from J, with 12 bases between. The CDR3 sequence is 15 residues long. Germline V gene sequence: CDR1 MNHNY, CDR2 SVGAGI (reference sequence). The CDR3 DNA follows: TGTGCCAGCAGTTACCAGGGACACTGGAATTCACCCCTCCACTTT. This translates into CASSYQGHWNSPLHF.

This clone has only a few counts. V is TRBV6-2 or TRBV6-3 and J is TRBJ1-5; a weak D match, TRBD1 (6 bases). The CDR3 loop spans 13 amino acids. The ends were cut back, 5 bases at V and 5 bases at J, with 10 bases in the middle. The germline gives CDR1 MNHEY, CDR2 SVGEGT. The CDR3 DNA reads as TGTGCCAGCAGTCTGGACAGTTATCAGCCCCAGCATTTT. Translating gives CASSLDSYQPQHF.

This clone came up once. This chain joins TRBV12-3 or TRBV12-4 and TRBJ1-2; TRBD1 might be the D (5 bases). Trimming took 5 bases from V and 3 from J, leaving 7 bases between them. This CDR3 comprises 12 residues. CDR3 loop: CASSLQDYGYTF. The CDR3 region has the DNA TGTGCCAGCAGTCTACAGGACTATGGCTACACCTTC.

V and J are TRBV20-1 and TRBJ1-1; D perhaps matches TRBD1 (6 bases). V was cut by 6 bases and J by 6 bases, with 11 bases left in between. The germline CDR1 and CDR2 sequences are DFQATT and SNEGSKA (reference sequence). This CDR3 contains 11 residues. The CDR3 spells CSAMDRAEAFF. CDR3 nucleotide sequence: TGCAGTGCGATGGACAGAGCTGAAGCTTTCTTT.

The V call is TRBV5-6, the J call TRBJ2-3; 7 bases map to TRBD1. The V gene end was trimmed by 4 bases and the J gene end by 0 bases; junction bases not matched to a gene: 5. The germline V gene has CDR1 SGHDT and CDR2 YYEEEE. This CDR3 has 15 amino acids. DNA for the CDR3: TGTGCCAGCAGCAACAGGGGCACTAGCACAGATACGCAGTATTTT. This gives the protein CASSNRGTSTDTQYF.

V is TRBV6-5 and J is TRBJ1-1; TRBD1 is a possible D gene (6 bases). This CDR3 comprises 14 residues. Germline V lookup: CDR1 MNHEY, CDR2 SVGAGI. V lost 0 bases to trimming and J lost 7 bases, with 12 bases between them. DNA of the CDR3: TGTGCCAGCAGTTACTCAGGGGGGGGTAATGAAGCTTTCTTT. It codes for CASSYSGGGNEAFF.